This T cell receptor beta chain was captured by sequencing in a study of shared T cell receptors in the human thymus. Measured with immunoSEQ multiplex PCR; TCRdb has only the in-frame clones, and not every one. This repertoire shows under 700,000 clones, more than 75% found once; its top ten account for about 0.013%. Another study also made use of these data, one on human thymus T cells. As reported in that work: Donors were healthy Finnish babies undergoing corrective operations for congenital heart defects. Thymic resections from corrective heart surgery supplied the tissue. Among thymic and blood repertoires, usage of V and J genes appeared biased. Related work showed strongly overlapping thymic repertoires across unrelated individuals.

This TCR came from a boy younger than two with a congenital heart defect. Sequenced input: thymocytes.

CDR3 amino acids: CASSSKPGSGVDTQYF. In DNA form, the CDR3 reads TGTGCCAGTAGTTCCAAGCCGGGGTCCGGGGTAGATACGCAGTATTTT. The chain has TRBV19 and TRBJ2-3; TRBD2 is a possible D gene (5 bases). This CDR3 has 16 residues. V gave up 5 bases and J gave up 5 bases, with 20 bases separating them. Germline CDR1 is LNHDA and CDR2 is SQIVND (reference sequence).